Presented here are 30 T cell receptor beta chains from one specimen sequenced in a study of T cells after yellow fever vaccination. From the 5' RACE reads, TCRdb called clonotypes with MiXCR, one entry per CDR3 protein. The sample holds over 300,000 distinct CDR3 sequences; around 6.8% are singletons and the top ten take roughly a sixth. The specimen was PBMCs, collected roughly 46 days after the first yellow fever vaccination. Source of these receptors: a man between 18 and 35 years old who received the YFV17D yellow fever vaccine.

The sample holds many counts of this clonotype. The chain uses TRBV14 and TRBJ2-1; maybe TRBD1 (6 bases). Trimming pared 5 bases from V and 7 bases from J, leaving 9 bases between. CDR1 and CDR2 (germline): SGHDN, FVKESK. The CDR3 contains 12 residues. For the CDR3, the DNA is TGTGCCAGCAGCTACACAGGGAATGAGCAGTTCTTC. Translation gives CASSYTGNEQFF.

The gene calls are TRBV20-1 and TRBJ2-3; D is possibly TRBD1 (6 bases). This CDR3 is 15 amino acids long. The germline V gene has CDR1 DFQATT and CDR2 SNEGSKA (reference sequence). V shed 6 bases and J shed 3 bases, with 19 bases lying between them. This CDR3 is CSAGRQAENTDTQYF. In DNA, the CDR3 is TGCAGTGCGGGGAGACAGGCCGAGAATACAGATACGCAGTATTTT.

This clonotype occurred many times. This sequence joins TRBV6-6 and TRBJ2-2; D not resolved. The V end was cut by 3 bases, the J end by 6 bases, with 8 bases between. The CDR3 totals 13 residues. Germline-derived CDR1 and CDR2 are MNHNY and SVGAGI (reference sequence). The CDR3 DNA reads as TGTGCCAGCAGTTATCTTACAGCCGGGGAGCTGTTTTTT. It specifies CASSYLTAGELFF.

The sample holds a few counts of this clonotype. The chain combines TRBV18 with TRBJ2-5; the D call may be TRBD1 or TRBD2 (5 bases each). Germline lookup yields CDR1 KGHSH and CDR2 LQKENI. This CDR3 region has 13 residues. V was trimmed by 4 bases and J by 2 bases, leaving 8 bases between them. The DNA of the CDR3 is TGTGCCAGCTCACGGGACCTTCAAGAGACCCAGTACTTC. This codes for CASSRDLQETQYF.

This clonotype was found a few times. V and J are TRBV4-2 and TRBJ2-3; possibly TRBD1 for D (6 bases). The CDR3 is 16 amino acids. Trimming removed 1 base from V and 1 base from J, with 12 bases in between. In germline, CDR1 is LGHNA, CDR2 YNFKEQ. CDR3 region: CASSQAGGVGTDTQYF. DNA of the CDR3: TGTGCCAGCAGCCAAGCTGGGGGCGTGGGCACAGATACGCAGTATTTT.

The chain employs TRBV7-9 and TRBJ1-5; unclear D gene. Germline CDR1 and CDR2: SEHNR and FQNEAQ (reference sequence). V lost 3 bases and J lost 2, with 8 bases in between. The CDR3 totals 14 residues. The CDR3 DNA is TGTGCCAGCAGCTTGTCACCAGGCAATCAGCCCCAGCATTTT. Its translation is CASSLSPGNQPQHF.

This clonotype was detected a few times. The chain carries TRBV4-1 and TRBJ1-1, with 8 bases matching TRBD1. The CDR3 is 16 residues long. Germline-derived CDR1 and CDR2 are MGHRA and YSYEKL. V gave up 0 bases and J gave up 6 bases; unmatched junction bases: 9. The DNA of the CDR3 is TGCGCCAGCAGCCAAGAAGTCGCTGACAGGGGAGCTGAAGCTTTCTTT. Translated, it gives CASSQEVADRGAEAFF.

This clonotype was seen a handful of times. This chain connects TRBV7-2 to TRBJ1-5; D not certain. Germline-derived CDR1 and CDR2 are SGHTA and FQGNSA. The CDR3 is 12 residues long. Trimming took 3 bases from V and 5 from J, leaving 5 bases between them. The CDR3 nucleotides are TGTGCCAGCAGCTTCCCGGATCAGCCCCAGCATTTT. This codes for CASSFPDQPQHF. Full variable domain (outside the CDR3, taken from reference TRBV7-2 and TRBJ1-5): GAGVSQSPSNKVTEKGKDVELRCDPISGHTALYWYRQSLGQGLEFLIYFQGNSAPDKSGLPSDRFSAERTGGSVSTLTIQRTQQEDSAVYLCASSFPDQPQHFGDGTRLSIL.

The chain is built from TRBV6-2 or TRBV6-3 and TRBJ2-2; TRBD1 might be the D (6 bases). V shed 6 bases and J shed 10 bases, with 12 bases lying between them. The CDR3 is 12 amino acids. Germline CDR1 reads MNHEY; CDR2 reads SVGEGT. CDR3 sequence: CASSHGTPELFF. CDR3 coding DNA: TGTGCCAGCAGCCACGGGACACCGGAGCTGTTTTTT.

This clonotype has just a few counts. This chain connects TRBV10-3 to TRBJ2-6; the D gene is possibly TRBD1 (6 bases). CDR3 size: 15 residues. CDR1 and CDR2 from the germline V gene are ENHRY and SYGVKD. V shed 4 bases and J shed 2 bases, with 9 bases lying between them. In DNA, the CDR3 is TGTGCCATCAGTGCACAGGGCGCTGGGGCCAACGTCCTGACTTTC. Translated: CAISAQGAGANVLTF.

This clonotype has a handful of counts. The chain carries TRBV27 and TRBJ2-1, with 8 positions matching TRBD2. CDR3 length: 15 residues. CDR1 and CDR2 (germline): MNHEY, SMNVEV (reference sequence). V was clipped by 5 bases and J by 2 bases; unmatched bases: 5. CDR3 coding DNA: TGTGCCAGCAGTAGAGCGGGGGTCACCTACAATGAGCAGTTCTTC. Protein: CASSRAGVTYNEQFF.

In its sample, this clonotype was seen a few times. The chain employs TRBV29-1 and TRBJ2-2; 8 bases are a match to TRBD2. Germline V gene lookup returns CDR1 SQVTM and CDR2 ANQGSEA. The CDR3 covers 14 residues. V lost 7 bases to trimming and J lost 0 bases; unmatched junction nucleotides: 4. CDR3 nucleotides: TGCAGCGCCTCGGGGGGGCCGAACACCGGGGAGCTGTTTTTT. Translating it yields CSASGGPNTGELFF.

This clonotype came up many times. This chain links TRBV7-6 with TRBJ2-5; tentatively, D is TRBD2 (6 bases). This CDR3 region has 14 residues. Germline V gene sequence: CDR1 SGHVS, CDR2 FNYEAQ. V lost 4 bases and J 2 bases, leaving 11 bases between the germline ends. CDR3 region: CASSSLGLQETQYF. CDR3 sequence (DNA): TGTGCCAGCAGCTCCCTGGGACTTCAAGAGACCCAGTACTTC.

A few counts support this clonotype. V gene TRBV5-4 combines with J gene TRBJ2-3, with D uncertain. The CDR3 runs 13 residues. V was shortened by 4 bases and J by 5 bases, with 11 bases between the two germline ends. Germline-derived CDR1 and CDR2 are SGHNT and YYREEE (reference sequence). The CDR3 sequence: CASSPYGIDTQYF. The DNA of the CDR3 is TGTGCCAGCAGCCCTTATGGTATAGATACGCAGTATTTT. The variable domain in full, completed from reference TRBV5-4 and TRBJ2-3, reads ETGVTQSPTHLIKTRGQQVTLRCSSQSGHNTVSWYQQALGQGPQFIFQYYREEENGRGNFPPRFSGLQFPNYSSELNVNALELDDSALYLCASSPYGIDTQYFGPGTRLTVL.

This clonotype came up a few times. The junction does not match germline at one end; this may be a read error. The genes are TRBV7-2 and TRBJ2-1; tentative D call: TRBD2 (6 bases). Germline CDR1 reads SGHTA; CDR2 reads FQGNSA. The CDR3 covers 12 residues. CDR3 nucleotide sequence: TGTGCCAGCAGCCAGAAAACTAGCCCAGCCCCCTTC. Protein product: CASSQKTSPAPF.

In DNA form, the CDR3 reads TGCGCCAGCAGCAAGACGGGGACATACGAGCAGTACGTC. It is translated as CASSKTGTYEQYV. The chain links TRBV4-3 to TRBJ2-7; tentatively, D is TRBD1 (6 bases). Trimming cost V 5 bases and J 4 bases, with 12 bases left between them. The germline gives CDR1 LGHNA, CDR2 YSLEER. This CDR3 region has 13 residues.

This clonotype was seen a handful of times. The chain has TRBV7-2 and TRBJ1-4; the match to TRBD1 covers 7 bases. Germline V gives CDR1 SGHTA, CDR2 FQGNSA. V lost 0 bases to trimming and J lost 8 bases; unmatched junction nucleotides: 6. This CDR3 region has 15 residues. The chain's CDR3 is CASSLAGQGVEKLFF. CDR3 DNA: TGTGCCAGCAGCTTAGCGGGCCAGGGGGTAGAAAAACTGTTTTTT.

The gene calls are TRBV7-9 and TRBJ2-5; D remains ambiguous. The CDR3 has 13 amino acids. Trimming cost V 5 bases and J 4 bases, with 11 bases left between them. Germline V gene lookup returns CDR1 SEHNR and CDR2 FQNEAQ (reference sequence). The CDR3 nucleotides read TGTGCCAGCAGCCCCGGTCCGGCAGAGACCCAGTACTTC. This codes for CASSPGPAETQYF.

V usage is TRBV7-9 and J usage is TRBJ2-1; TRBD2 aligns across 10 bases. The CDR3 loop spans 14 amino acids. Germline-derived CDR1 and CDR2 are SEHNR and FQNEAQ (reference sequence). The junction had 5 bases not matched to a gene; V was cut back by 6 bases and J by 6 bases. This CDR3 reads CASRERGGLNEQFF. The CDR3 DNA sequence: TGTGCCAGCAGGGAGCGGGGGGGCCTCAATGAGCAGTTCTTC.

This clonotype occurred many times. CDR3 residues: CASSSHGAFF. The CDR3 nucleotides read TGTGCCAGCAGTTCCCATGGAGCTTTCTTT. V gene TRBV28 combines with J gene TRBJ1-1; no clear D gene. The CDR3 is 10 residues long. V lost 4 bases and J 10 bases, leaving 7 bases between the germline ends. Per germline, CDR1 MDHEN and CDR2 SYDVKM.

This clonotype was recorded many times. The chain joins TRBV12-3 or TRBV12-4 to TRBJ1-2, with no clear D. V dropped 9 bases and J dropped 6 bases, with 11 bases sitting between them. The CDR3 has 11 residues. CDR3 sequence: CASSLVNGYTF. CDR3 sequence (DNA): TGTGCCAGTAGCCTCGTCAATGGCTACACCTTC.

The chain is built from TRBV7-6 and TRBJ2-1; 9 bases match TRBD1. Germline V gene sequence: CDR1 SGHVS, CDR2 FNYEAQ. Germline trimming cut 3 bases from V and 2 bases from J; bases unmatched to any gene: 8. The CDR3 has 17 amino acids. Here the CDR3 DNA reads TGTGCCAGCAGCTTTTCGCCCGGGACAGGGACCTACAATGAGCAGTTCTTC. Translated, it gives CASSFSPGTGTYNEQFF.

Many counts were recorded for this clonotype. J is TRBJ1-5 and V is TRBV7-4; unclear D gene. Looked up from germline, CDR1 is SGHVT and CDR2 is SQSDAQ. V lost 1 base to trimming and J lost 4 bases, with 14 bases between them. The CDR3 length is 16 residues. Here the CDR3 DNA reads TGTGCCAGCAGCTTAGGGATTGGAGAGGCGAATCAGCCCCAGCATTTT. Translation: CASSLGIGEANQPQHF.

As DNA, the CDR3 is TGTGCCAGCAGCGTTGCACTAGCGGGGGGAGGTGAGCAGTTCTTC. It translates to CASSVALAGGGEQFF. The genes are TRBV9 and TRBJ2-1; 12 nucleotides match TRBD2. CDR1 is SGDLS, CDR2 YYNGEE, per germline. The CDR3 runs to 15 residues. V lost 2 bases and J lost 9; bases outside the gene matches: 6.

This clonotype appeared a few times. The rearrangement links TRBV7-2 to TRBJ2-1; a possible D gene is TRBD2 (7 bases). Germline V lookup: CDR1 SGHTA, CDR2 FQGNSA. The V and J ends lost 4 bases and 10 bases respectively, with 23 bases between them. The CDR3 contains 16 residues. CDR3 loop: CASSSRGGGKLQEQFF. The CDR3 bases are TGTGCCAGCAGCTCCCGAGGGGGGGGGAAGTTGCAGGAGCAGTTCTTC.

This clonotype occurred many times. The rearrangement uses TRBV4-3 and TRBJ1-5; TRBD1 agrees at 7 bases. The CDR3 sequence is 15 residues long. Germline V gene data show CDR1 as LGHNA and CDR2 as YSLEER. V lost 1 base and J lost 5; bases outside the gene matches: 5. For the CDR3, the DNA is TGCGCCAGCAGCCAAGGTATTCAGGGGGATCAGCCCCAGCATTTT. Protein sequence: CASSQGIQGDQPQHF.

This clonotype was counted only a few times. V usage is TRBV6-2 or TRBV6-3 and J usage is TRBJ2-4, with D perhaps TRBD1 or TRBD2 (6 bases each). This CDR3 is 18 amino acids long. Trimming removed 2 bases from V and 0 bases from J, with 17 bases in between. The germline V gene encodes CDR1 MNHEY and CDR2 SVGEGT. In DNA form, the CDR3 reads TGTGCCAGCAGTTACGTTTTCGGGGGCGAGATAGCCAAAAACATTCAGTACTTC. Its translation: CASSYVFGGEIAKNIQYF.

This clonotype has just a few counts. The genes are TRBV2 and TRBJ1-1, with D possibly TRBD1 on 5 matching bases. Deletions cut 6 bases from V and 2 bases from J, with 10 bases between. This CDR3 has 13 amino acids. CDR1 and CDR2 (germline): SNHLY, FYNNEI. The CDR3 DNA reads as TGTGCCAGCAGGCGACAGTTCAACACTGAAGCTTTCTTT. Translation gives CASRRQFNTEAFF.

V is TRBV19 and J is TRBJ1-4; tentatively, D is TRBD1 (5 bases). The CDR3 has 12 amino acids. V lost 6 bases and J lost 5, with 7 bases in between. Germline values: CDR1 LNHDA, CDR2 SQIVND (reference sequence). The chain's CDR3 is CASRRDNEKLFF. DNA of the CDR3: TGTGCCAGTAGGAGGGACAATGAAAAACTGTTTTTT.

The chain recombines TRBV7-8 with TRBJ2-7; D gene uncertain. The germline V and J ends were trimmed by 5 bases and 2 bases, with 10 bases remaining between them. This CDR3 has 13 amino acids. Germline values: CDR1 SGHVS, CDR2 FQNEAQ. The CDR3 DNA reads TGTGCCAGCAGCGTGGGCTCCACCTACGAGCAGTACTTC. Its protein product is CASSVGSTYEQYF. The variable domain in full, with the rest retrieved from reference TRBV7-8 and TRBJ2-7, is GAGVSQSPRYKVAKRGQDVALRCDPISGHVSLFWYQQALGQGPEFLTYFQNEAQLDKSGLPSDRFFAERPEGSVSTLKIQRTQQEDSAVYLCASSVGSTYEQYFGPGTRLTVT.